The 8 T cell receptor beta chains given below trace back to one sample, sequenced in a study of blood T cell repertoires in COVID-19. The data were produced by immunoSEQ multiplex PCR, yet TCRdb's version contains in-frame clones alone and is incomplete. This table has some 180,000 clones, about 85% appearing once. Input material: PBMCs or T cells enriched from blood (not recorded which). The receptor source for this set is a woman in her thirties or forties in a cohort exposed to, infected with or recovered from COVID-19 (not recorded which).

The rearrangement links TRBV6-4 to TRBJ2-7, with 9 bases identical to TRBD2. Germline V gives CDR1 MRHNA, CDR2 SNTAGT. This CDR3 is built from 15 residues. V lost 3 bases, J lost 2 bases, and 5 bases stayed unmatched. For the CDR3, the DNA is TGTGCCAGCAGTGAATCGCTAGCGGGGCCCTACGAGCAGTACTTC. Amino acids: CASSESLAGPYEQYF.

This clone was observed a handful of times. The chain couples TRBV4-2 to TRBJ1-2, with a possible D match to TRBD1 (5 bases). The V end lost 1 base, the J end lost 8 bases, and 14 bases lay between the germline ends. The CDR3 has 14 residues. Germline CDR1 is LGHNA and CDR2 is YNFKEQ. CDR3 in amino acids: CASSQGQEGRGYTF. Written as DNA, the CDR3 is TGTGCCAGCAGCCAAGGGCAGGAGGGACGGGGCTACACCTTC.

The chain employs TRBV19 and TRBJ1-1; TRBD1 agrees at 9 bases. V dropped 7 bases and J dropped 4; count of bases not matched to a gene: 1. The V gene's germline CDR1 is LNHDA and CDR2 SQIVND (reference sequence). The CDR3 has 12 residues. Here the CDR3 reads CASKQGATEAFF. CDR3 coding DNA: TGTGCCAGTAAACAGGGGGCCACTGAAGCTTTCTTT.

In its sample, this clone was seen a few times. Other nucleotide sequences from this sample produce the same CDR3. V and J are TRBV13 and TRBJ1-6; TRBD1 aligns across 7 bases. V lost 4 bases and J lost 7; bases outside the gene matches: 4. The germline V gene has CDR1 PRHDT and CDR2 FYEKMQ (reference sequence). The CDR3 length is 14 residues. CDR3 sequence (DNA): TGTGCCAGCAGCTCAGACAGGGTGAATTCACCCCTCCACTTT. It translates to CASSSDRVNSPLHF.

CDR3 nucleotide sequence: TGTGCCAGCAGTTTAGGAGGGACAGGAGCCTACGAGCAGTACTTC. Translating gives CASSLGGTGAYEQYF. The rearrangement links TRBV27 to TRBJ2-7, with TRBD1 matching 8 bases. The V and J ends lost 2 bases and 2 bases, in that order; junction bases with no gene match: 5. This CDR3 comprises 15 residues. Germline V gene lookup returns CDR1 MNHEY and CDR2 SMNVEV (reference sequence).

This chain connects TRBV9 to TRBJ1-4; D unclear. V dropped 0 bases and J dropped 7 bases, with 10 bases sitting between them. This CDR3 is 14 amino acids long. Germline V gene sequence: CDR1 SGDLS, CDR2 YYNGEE. In DNA, the CDR3 is TGTGCCAGCAGCGTAGGAGGGTTGGGTGAAAAACTGTTTTTT. It codes for CASSVGGLGEKLFF.

The V and J genes are TRBV19 and TRBJ1-3; D is perhaps TRBD1 (6 bases). Deletions cut 7 bases from V and 4 bases from J, with 11 bases between. Germline V CDR1 and CDR2: LNHDA, SQIVND (reference sequence). CDR3 length: 13 residues. The CDR3 nucleotides are TGTGCCAGTACCTCGGACAGAGGAAACACCATATATTTT. As protein: CASTSDRGNTIYF. The variable domain in full, completed from reference TRBV19 and TRBJ1-3, reads DGGITQSPKYLFRKEGQNVTLSCEQNLNHDAMYWYRQDPGQGLRLIYYSQIVNDFQKGDIAEGYSVSREKKESFPLTVTSAQKNPTAFYLCASTSDRGNTIYFGEGSWLTVV.

This clone was detected only a few times. J is TRBJ2-1 and V is TRBV6-2 or TRBV6-3; 7 bases fit TRBD1. The CDR3 contains 15 residues. CDR1 is MNHEY and CDR2 is SVGEGT in the germline V gene. Trimming removed 2 bases from V and 7 bases from J; junction bases left unmatched: 8. The CDR3 nucleotides read TGTGCCAGCAGTTACGGTACAGGGGTAGAAAATGAGCAGTTCTTC. This sequence encodes CASSYGTGVENEQFF.